A selection of T cell receptor beta chains follows, all from one sample in a study of control samples from healthy donors and cancer patients. The assay was immunoSEQ multiplex PCR, and TCRdb's table has in-frame clones only and misses some. The data show about 110,000 clones, around 80% seen once. The sample taken for sequencing was blood. Receptor source: a young man in good health. Both conserved end residues are part of each CDR3. The D gene is left open where the match is weak. Size is omitted from some rows. Given values are once, few, many or a class for expanded clones.

D gene: .
V gene: TRBV9
clone size: .
J gene: TRBJ1-6
CDR3 length: 14
CDR3 protein: CASSVMTENSPLHF
CDR3 DNA: TGTGCCAGCAGCGTAATGACAGAAAATTCACCCCTCCACTTT

D gene: .
V gene: TRBV5-1
clone size: .
J gene: TRBJ2-5
CDR3 length: 16
CDR3 protein: CASSLAFGPGGETQYF
CDR3 DNA: .

D gene: TRBD1
V gene: TRBV6-5
clone size: .
J gene: TRBJ1-5
CDR3 length: 15
CDR3 protein: CASRVGQGLNQPQHF
CDR3 DNA: TGTGCCAGCAGGGTAGGACAGGGGTTGAATCAGCCCCAGCATTTT

D gene: .
V gene: TRBV6-5
clone size: .
J gene: TRBJ1-3
CDR3 length: 14
CDR3 protein: CASTEGRSRNTIYF
CDR3 DNA: TGTGCCAGCACCGAAGGACGTAGCCGAAACACCATATATTTT

D gene: .
V gene: TRBV4-1
clone size: .
J gene: TRBJ2-4
CDR3 length: 15
CDR3 protein: CASSQEGLPQNIQYF
CDR3 DNA: TGCGCCAGCAGCCAAGAGGGTCTCCCCCAAAACATTCAGTACTTC

D gene: .
V gene: TRBV28
clone size: .
J gene: TRBJ1-6
CDR3 length: 16
CDR3 protein: CASSPVGGIGNSPLHF
CDR3 DNA: TGTGCCAGCAGCCCAGTAGGGGGAATCGGTAATTCACCCCTCCACTTT

D gene: .
V gene: TRBV12-3/TRBV12-4
clone size: .
J gene: TRBJ2-2
CDR3 length: 13
CDR3 protein: CASRTLNTGELFF
CDR3 DNA: TGTGCCAGCAGGACATTGAACACCGGGGAGCTGTTTTTT

D gene: .
V gene: TRBV11-2
clone size: .
J gene: TRBJ2-2
CDR3 length: 17
CDR3 protein: CASSPSRGGTSGGELFF
CDR3 DNA: TGTGCCAGCAGCCCCTCGAGGGGGGGTACTAGTGGCGGGGAGCTGTTTTTT

D gene: TRBD2
V gene: TRBV2
clone size: .
J gene: TRBJ2-3
CDR3 length: 17
CDR3 protein: CASSGSRRGESTDTQYF
CDR3 DNA: TGTGCCAGCAGTGGGTCCAGGCGGGGGGAAAGCACAGATACGCAGTATTTT

D gene: TRBD1
V gene: TRBV6-4
clone size: .
J gene: TRBJ2-1
CDR3 length: 15
CDR3 protein: CASSEETGGGNEQFF
CDR3 DNA: TGTGCCAGCAGTGAAGAGACAGGGGGCGGCAATGAGCAGTTCTTC

D gene: .
V gene: TRBV7-2
clone size: .
J gene: TRBJ2-7
CDR3 length: 12
CDR3 protein: CASSRFSYEQYF
CDR3 DNA: TGTGCCAGCAGCCGATTCTCCTACGAGCAGTACTTC

D gene: TRBD1
V gene: TRBV6-6
clone size: .
J gene: TRBJ1-2
CDR3 length: 15
CDR3 protein: CASSYSPDRGSTSTF
CDR3 DNA: TGTGCCAGCAGTTACTCCCCGGACAGGGGTTCCACGTCCACCTTC

D gene: .
V gene: TRBV18
clone size: once
J gene: TRBJ1-6
CDR3 length: 13
CDR3 protein: CASQFTYNSPLHF
CDR3 DNA: TGTGCCAGCCAATTTACGTATAATTCACCCCTCCACTTT

D gene: .
V gene: TRBV19
clone size: .
J gene: TRBJ2-3
CDR3 length: 12
CDR3 protein: CASSFGGDTQYF
CDR3 DNA: TGTGCCAGTAGTTTTGGGGGAGATACGCAGTATTTT

D gene: .
V gene: TRBV6-5
clone size: .
J gene: TRBJ1-5
CDR3 length: 12
CDR3 protein: CATGDSNQPQHF
CDR3 DNA: TGTGCCACCGGCGACAGCAATCAGCCCCAGCATTTT

D gene: TRBD1
V gene: TRBV2
clone size: .
J gene: TRBJ2-3
CDR3 length: 16
CDR3 protein: CASRIEAGTGTDTQYF
CDR3 DNA: TGTGCCAGCAGGATCGAGGCCGGGACAGGGACAGATACGCAGTATTTT

D gene: .
V gene: TRBV11-2
clone size: many
J gene: TRBJ1-6
CDR3 length: 13
CDR3 protein: CASQLSTASPLHF
CDR3 DNA: TGTGCCAGCCAGCTTAGTACAGCTTCACCCCTCCACTTT

D gene: TRBD1
V gene: TRBV3-1/TRBV3-2
clone size: .
J gene: TRBJ2-5
CDR3 length: 16
CDR3 protein: CASSRRTGTGTETQYF
CDR3 DNA: TGTGCCAGCAGCCGAAGGACCGGGACAGGGACCGAGACCCAGTACTTC

D gene: .
V gene: TRBV10-3
clone size: .
J gene: TRBJ2-7
CDR3 length: 11
CDR3 protein: CAISDSYEQYF
CDR3 DNA: TGTGCCATCAGTGACTCCTACGAGCAGTACTTC

D gene: .
V gene: TRBV28
clone size: .
J gene: TRBJ1-1
CDR3 length: 18
CDR3 protein: CASTPISGQYETDTEAFF
CDR3 DNA: TGTGCCAGCACTCCTATATCTGGACAGTATGAAACGGACACTGAAGCTTTCTTT

D gene: .
V gene: TRBV6-5
clone size: .
J gene: TRBJ2-2
CDR3 length: 14
CDR3 protein: CASSYGGATGELFF
CDR3 DNA: TGTGCCAGCAGTTACGGGGGGGCAACCGGGGAGCTGTTTTTT

D gene: .
V gene: TRBV11-2
clone size: .
J gene: TRBJ2-1
CDR3 length: 16
CDR3 protein: CASSLGSLTTYNEQFF
CDR3 DNA: TGTGCCAGCAGCCTAGGGAGTTTAACCACCTACAATGAGCAGTTCTTC

D gene: .
V gene: TRBV27
clone size: few
J gene: TRBJ1-4
CDR3 length: 15
CDR3 protein: CASSLYPWTTEKLFF
CDR3 DNA: TGTGCCAGCAGTTTATACCCCTGGACGACTGAAAAACTGTTTTTT

D gene: .
V gene: TRBV10-3
clone size: once
J gene: TRBJ1-1
CDR3 length: 12
CDR3 protein: CAISESATEAFF
CDR3 DNA: TGTGCCATCAGTGAGTCGGCCACTGAAGCTTTCTTT

D gene: .
V gene: TRBV6-5
clone size: few
J gene: TRBJ2-2
CDR3 length: 13
CDR3 protein: CASGQGITGELFF
CDR3 DNA: TGTGCCAGCGGGCAGGGTATCACCGGGGAGCTGTTTTTT

D gene: TRBD2
V gene: TRBV5-1
clone size: .
J gene: TRBJ2-3
CDR3 length: 17
CDR3 protein: CASRRNSGGFNTDTQYF
CDR3 DNA: TGCGCCAGCAGGAGAAATAGCGGGGGGTTCAACACAGATACGCAGTATTTT